Described below is a single TCR beta chain sequence and its context. These data originate in a study of blood T cell repertoires in COVID-19. As for the study in general: The United States, Italy and Spain supplied acute and convalescent COVID-19 samples.

Per the original data handling: It was from reference gene primer amplification that nucleated cell counts were estimated. Repertoires were generated with immunoSEQ multiplex PCR, while TCRdb's copy carries only in-frame clones and drops some. D and trimming were read from the DNA, whereas the V and J calls and clone size are those reported in that table. The table shows around 450,000 clones, with 75% to 90% occurring only once. Recruits, aged 18 to 89 years, lived in approximately 26 US areas. Donors were grouped by their self-reported clinical history. This clonotype was obtained from a young woman who had recovered from COVID-19. What was sequenced was PBMCs or T cells enriched from blood (not recorded which).

The CDR3 sequence is CASSEARDPYNEQFF. DNA of the CDR3: TGTGCCAGCAGTGAAGCGCGGGACCCCTACAATGAGCAGTTCTTC. The chain uses TRBV6-1 and TRBJ2-1, with a possible D match to TRBD2 (6 bases). Trimming shortened V by 0 bases and J by 2 bases, and 8 bases separated the two germline ends. The length of the CDR3 is 15 residues. Germline loops: CDR1 MNHNS, CDR2 SASEGT.